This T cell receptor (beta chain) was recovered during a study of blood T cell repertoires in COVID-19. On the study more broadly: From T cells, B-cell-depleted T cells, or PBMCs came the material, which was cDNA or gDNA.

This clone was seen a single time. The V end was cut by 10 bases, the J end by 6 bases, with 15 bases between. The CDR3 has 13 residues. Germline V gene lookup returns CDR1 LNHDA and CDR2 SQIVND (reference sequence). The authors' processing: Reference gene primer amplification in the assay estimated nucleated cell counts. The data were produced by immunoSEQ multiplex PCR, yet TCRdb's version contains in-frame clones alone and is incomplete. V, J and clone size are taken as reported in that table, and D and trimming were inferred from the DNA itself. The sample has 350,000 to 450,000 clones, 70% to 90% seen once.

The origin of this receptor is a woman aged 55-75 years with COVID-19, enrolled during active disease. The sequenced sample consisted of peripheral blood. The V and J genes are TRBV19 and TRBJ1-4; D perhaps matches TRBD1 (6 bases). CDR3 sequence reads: CAIPKGGDEKLFF. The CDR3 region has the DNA TGTGCCATACCTAAAGGGGGAGATGAAAAACTGTTTTTT.